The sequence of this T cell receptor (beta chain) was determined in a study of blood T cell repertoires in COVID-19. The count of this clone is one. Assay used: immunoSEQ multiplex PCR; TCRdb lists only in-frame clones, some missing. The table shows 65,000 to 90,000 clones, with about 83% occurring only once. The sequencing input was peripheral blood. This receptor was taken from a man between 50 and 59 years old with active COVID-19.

CDR3 region: CASSTRGGAANEKLFF. The CDR3 DNA reads TGTGCCAGCAGTACAAGGGGGGGCGCGGCTAATGAAAAACTGTTTTTT. The V and J genes are TRBV28 and TRBJ1-4, with D tentatively TRBD1 (6 bases). This CDR3 is 16 amino acids long. Trimming removed 5 bases at V and 3 bases at J, with 16 bases between. Germline-derived CDR1 and CDR2 are MDHEN and SYDVKM. The complete variable domain, with remaining parts taken from reference TRBV28 and TRBJ1-4, reads DVKVTQSSRYLVKRTGEKVFLECVQDMDHENMFWYRQDPGLGLRLIYFSYDVKMKEKGDIPEGYSVSREKKERFSLILESASTNQTSMYLCASSTRGGAANEKLFFGSGTQLSVL.